These T cell receptor beta chains were read from a single sample in a study of CD4 T cell repertoires in COVID-19. Clones were sequenced by immunoSEQ multiplex PCR, and TCRdb holds only the in-frame ones, with some missing. The sample contains about 25,000 clones, 85% to 95% of which appear only once. The sequenced sample was circulating follicular helper CD4+ T cells (cTfh) from blood, obtained before the COVID-19 pandemic. These receptors originate from a human donor who had COVID-19. Each CDR3 is given with its conserved first and last residue. Fields, in order: clone size, V gene, J gene, D gene, CDR3 DNA, CDR3 protein. D genes are given only for firm matches. Only some rows state a clone size, as once, few, many or a class for expanded clones.

clone_size: NA; v_call: TRBV28; j_call: TRBJ2-2; d_call: NA; cdr3_nt: TGTGCCAGCACCTGGGGAGAGGGAGGCACCGGGGAGCTGTTTTTT; cdr3_aa: CASTWGEGGTGELFF
clone_size: NA; v_call: TRBV6-1; j_call: TRBJ2-7; d_call: NA; cdr3_nt: TGTGCCAGCAGTGTGGCGGAGACCTACGAGCAGTACTTC; cdr3_aa: CASSVAETYEQYF
clone_size: NA; v_call: TRBV11-1; j_call: TRBJ1-1; d_call: TRBD1; cdr3_nt: TGTGCCAGCAGCTTAGAAGGGGGCCGGAGCACTGAAGCTTTCTTT; cdr3_aa: CASSLEGGRSTEAFF
clone_size: NA; v_call: TRBV12-2; j_call: TRBJ2-1; d_call: NA; cdr3_nt: TGTGCAAGTCGCTTAACTCTAACAGGAAGCTCCTACAATGAGCAGTTCTTC; cdr3_aa: CASRLTLTGSSYNEQFF
clone_size: NA; v_call: TRBV6-4; j_call: TRBJ1-1; d_call: NA; cdr3_nt: TGTGCCAGCAGTGTGGAGGTGAACACTGAAGCTTTCTTT; cdr3_aa: CASSVEVNTEAFF
clone_size: NA; v_call: TRBV7-9; j_call: TRBJ2-3; d_call: NA; cdr3_nt: TGTGCCAGCAGCTTAAGACAGGTTGGAGATACGCAGTATTTT; cdr3_aa: CASSLRQVGDTQYF
clone_size: NA; v_call: TRBV28; j_call: TRBJ2-5; d_call: TRBD1; cdr3_nt: TGTGCCAGCAGTTTCCGGGACAGCCAAGAGACCCAGTACTTC; cdr3_aa: CASSFRDSQETQYF
clone_size: NA; v_call: TRBV4-2; j_call: TRBJ2-7; d_call: TRBD2; cdr3_nt: TGTGCCAGCAGCCACGAACCGGGACTAGCGGGCCCCCCGGACTACGAGCAGTACTTC; cdr3_aa: CASSHEPGLAGPPDYEQYF
clone_size: NA; v_call: TRBV18; j_call: TRBJ1-5; d_call: NA; cdr3_nt: TGTGCCAGCTCACCGGACGGGGTTCAGCCCCAGCATTTT; cdr3_aa: CASSPDGVQPQHF
clone_size: NA; v_call: TRBV7-2; j_call: TRBJ1-5; d_call: TRBD1; cdr3_nt: TGTGCCAGCAGCCCAGGGGGCGGGCAGCCCCAGCATTTT; cdr3_aa: CASSPGGGQPQHF
clone_size: NA; v_call: TRBV5-1; j_call: TRBJ1-1; d_call: TRBD1; cdr3_nt: TGCGCCAGCAGCAAAGGCGAGGGACAGGGGACTGAAGCTTTCTTT; cdr3_aa: CASSKGEGQGTEAFF
clone_size: NA; v_call: TRBV13; j_call: TRBJ2-3; d_call: TRBD2; cdr3_nt: TGTGCCATCTCAGCGGGGATAGGCACAGATACGCAGTATTTT; cdr3_aa: CAISAGIGTDTQYF
clone_size: once; v_call: TRBV7-2; j_call: TRBJ1-5; d_call: NA; cdr3_nt: TGTGCCAGCAGCCTGCTAGTACGAGGAGATAATCAGCCCCAGCATTTT; cdr3_aa: CASSLLVRGDNQPQHF
clone_size: once; v_call: TRBV5-4; j_call: TRBJ2-3; d_call: TRBD1; cdr3_nt: TGTGCCAGCAGCTCCGGGACAGGGAGACCAGATACGCAGTATTTT; cdr3_aa: CASSSGTGRPDTQYF
clone_size: NA; v_call: TRBV7-9; j_call: TRBJ1-6; d_call: NA; cdr3_nt: TGTGCCAGCAGCTTAGGTCCCCAGGGTAATTCACCCCTCCACTTT; cdr3_aa: CASSLGPQGNSPLHF
clone_size: NA; v_call: TRBV6-1; j_call: TRBJ1-1; d_call: NA; cdr3_nt: TGTGCCACCAAGACAACTACAGGGTTCGGCACTGAAGCTTTCTTT; cdr3_aa: CATKTTTGFGTEAFF
clone_size: NA; v_call: TRBV7-8; j_call: TRBJ2-5; d_call: NA; cdr3_nt: TGTGCCAGCAGCTCAGCGAGGTCGGTCCAAGAGACCCAGTACTTC; cdr3_aa: CASSSARSVQETQYF
clone_size: NA; v_call: TRBV29-1; j_call: TRBJ2-3; d_call: TRBD1; cdr3_nt: TGCAGCGTGGGACAGCTTAGCACAGATACGCAGTATTTT; cdr3_aa: CSVGQLSTDTQYF
clone_size: NA; v_call: TRBV9; j_call: TRBJ1-4; d_call: TRBD1; cdr3_nt: TGTGCCAGCAGCGTAGGGGGCAGGGGGGCTAATGAAAAACTGTTTTTT; cdr3_aa: CASSVGGRGANEKLFF
clone_size: NA; v_call: TRBV29-1; j_call: TRBJ1-2; d_call: TRBD1; cdr3_nt: TGCAGCGTTGTTTTGGGACAGGGAGGCGGCTACACCTTC; cdr3_aa: CSVVLGQGGGYTF
clone_size: NA; v_call: TRBV7-8; j_call: TRBJ2-1; d_call: TRBD2; cdr3_nt: TGTGCCAGCAGCTTGGTCGCGGGGGAGTCGAGGTCGGGGAATGAGCAGTTCTTC; cdr3_aa: CASSLVAGESRSGNEQFF
clone_size: once; v_call: TRBV29-1; j_call: TRBJ2-5; d_call: NA; cdr3_nt: TGCAGCGTAGCGCCCAATTCCCAAGAGACCCAGTACTTC; cdr3_aa: CSVAPNSQETQYF
clone_size: NA; v_call: TRBV6-1; j_call: TRBJ1-3; d_call: NA; cdr3_nt: TGTGCCAGCAGTGAAATGTCTGGAGGAGGAAACACCATATATTTT; cdr3_aa: CASSEMSGGGNTIYF
clone_size: NA; v_call: TRBV21-1; j_call: TRBJ1-2; d_call: NA; cdr3_nt: TGTGCCAGCAGCAAACAGACCCAACTTGGGACTGGCGAGGGGAAGATGTATGGCTACACCTTC; cdr3_aa: CASSKQTQLGTGEGKMYGYTF
clone_size: NA; v_call: TRBV19; j_call: TRBJ2-1; d_call: TRBD2; cdr3_nt: TGTGCCAGTAGTATAGGGGTAGGCGGGGGTTACTCCTACAATGAGCAGTTCTTC; cdr3_aa: CASSIGVGGGYSYNEQFF
clone_size: few; v_call: TRBV21-1; j_call: TRBJ1-2; d_call: NA; cdr3_nt: TGTGCCAGCAGCCCCCCTCCCCGCGACGGACTCCCGGGCCTTGGCTACACCTTC; cdr3_aa: CASSPPPRDGLPGLGYTF
clone_size: once; v_call: TRBV11-2; j_call: TRBJ2-3; d_call: NA; cdr3_nt: TGTGCCAGCGGTGCGGGCCTCACAGATACGCAGTATTTT; cdr3_aa: CASGAGLTDTQYF
clone_size: NA; v_call: TRBV18; j_call: TRBJ1-2; d_call: NA; cdr3_nt: TGTGCCAGCTCACCACCGGCAGGGGCTTCGGGTGGCTACACCTTC; cdr3_aa: CASSPPAGASGGYTF
clone_size: NA; v_call: TRBV7-6; j_call: TRBJ2-3; d_call: TRBD2; cdr3_nt: TGTGCCAGCAGCTTAGAGGCTAGCGGGGGAAGGTATTTT; cdr3_aa: CASSLEASGGRYF
clone_size: once; v_call: TRBV28; j_call: TRBJ1-2; d_call: TRBD1; cdr3_nt: TGTGCCAGCAGTTTTCGACAGGGGATGCATGGCTACACCTTC; cdr3_aa: CASSFRQGMHGYTF
clone_size: NA; v_call: TRBV11-1; j_call: TRBJ1-1; d_call: NA; cdr3_nt: TGTGCCAGCAGTCTCGACAGGTTGGACACTGAAGCTTTCTTT; cdr3_aa: CASSLDRLDTEAFF
clone_size: NA; v_call: TRBV16; j_call: TRBJ1-1; d_call: NA; cdr3_nt: TGTGCCAGCAGCCAATCGGTCCAGGGTGGCACTGAAGCTTTCTTT; cdr3_aa: CASSQSVQGGTEAFF
clone_size: NA; v_call: TRBV9; j_call: TRBJ2-2; d_call: NA; cdr3_nt: TGTGCCAGCAACCTACAGGGAGACACCGGGGAGCTGTTTTTT; cdr3_aa: CASNLQGDTGELFF